This T cell receptor beta chain was documented in a study of spatial heterogeneity in lung cancer. In the study overall: Untreated early-stage non-small cell lung cancer patients, 70 to 85 in total, were the donors. A consistent excess of beta-chain over alpha-chain sequences was detected.

The CDR3 loop spans 13 amino acids. The V end lost 3 bases, the J end lost 2 bases, and 8 bases lay between the germline ends. The germline gives CDR1 SGDLS, CDR2 YYNGEE. TCRdb ran MiXCR on the 5' RACE reads and lists one entry per CDR3 protein. The data contain about 94,000 distinct CDR3 sequences, just under 20% of them singletons. This sample's time point: blood at routine non-recurrence follow-up after resection. Unsorted whole RNA of tumor, nontumor lung or frozen PBMC was sequenced. V is TRBV9 and J is TRBJ2-5, with D possibly TRBD2 on 5 matching bases. The sequence was collected from a male donor with early-stage non-small cell lung cancer. Sequenced material: PBMCs, taken at follow-up. CDR3 loop: CASSGERQETQYF. The CDR3 bases are TGTGCCAGCAGCGGGGAGAGACAAGAGACCCAGTACTTC. The variable domain in full, with the rest retrieved from reference TRBV9 and TRBJ2-5, is DSGVTQTPKHLITATGQRVTLRCSPRSGDLSVYWYQQSLDQGLQFLIQYYNGEERAKGNILERFSAQQFPDLHSELNLSSLELGDSALYFCASSGERQETQYFGPGTRLLVL.